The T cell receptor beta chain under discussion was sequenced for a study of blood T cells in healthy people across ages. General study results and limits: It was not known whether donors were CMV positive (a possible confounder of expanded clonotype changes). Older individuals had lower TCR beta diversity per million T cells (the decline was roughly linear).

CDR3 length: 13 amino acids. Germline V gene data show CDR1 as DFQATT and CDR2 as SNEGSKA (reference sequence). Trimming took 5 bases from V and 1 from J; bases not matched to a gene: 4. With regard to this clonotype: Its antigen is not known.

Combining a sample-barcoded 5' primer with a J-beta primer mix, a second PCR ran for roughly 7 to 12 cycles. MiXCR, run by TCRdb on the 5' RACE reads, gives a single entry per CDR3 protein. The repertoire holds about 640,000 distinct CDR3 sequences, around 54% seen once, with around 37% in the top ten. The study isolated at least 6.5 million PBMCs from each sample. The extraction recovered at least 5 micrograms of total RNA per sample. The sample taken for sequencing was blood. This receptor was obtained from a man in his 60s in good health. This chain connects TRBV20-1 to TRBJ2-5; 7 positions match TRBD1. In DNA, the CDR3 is TGCAGTGCTCCCCGGGACAGCCAAGAGACCCAGTACTTC. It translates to CSAPRDSQETQYF.